One and the same sample provided the 28 T cell receptor beta chains below, sequenced in a study of CD8+ T cells in alopecia areata. Following extraction, RNA underwent reverse transcription to cDNA, which served as the sequencing template. TCRdb's copy holds only in-frame clones and misses some; the assay was immunoSEQ multiplex PCR. The sample has fewer than 25,000 clones; over 50% are singletons. The treatment: oral pan-JAK inhibitor, 5-10 mg twice daily. Researchers gathered lesional scalp punch biopsies and peripheral blood from patients with alopecia areata. This specimen was skin, taken at week 4, from a patient treated with tofacitinib. The source is a human donor with alopecia areata.

This clone was found a few times. The chain joins TRBV28 to TRBJ2-7, with D possibly TRBD1 on 6 matching bases. The CDR3 runs to 16 residues. Germline V gene data show CDR1 as MDHEN and CDR2 as SYDVKM. The V gene lost 3 bases and the J gene lost 0 bases, with 15 bases spanning the gap. CDR3 coding DNA: TGTGCCAGCAGTTTGGCCCTCCGGGACAACTCCTACGAGCAGTACTTC. This codes for CASSLALRDNSYEQYF.

The table lists this clone with a few counts. J is TRBJ1-5 and V is TRBV19; no clear D gene. V was cut by 3 bases and J by 0 bases, with 30 bases left in between. CDR3 length equals 22 residues. In germline, CDR1 is LNHDA, CDR2 SQIVND (reference sequence). The CDR3 reads CASSIGPLRGPRAGYSNQPQHF. The DNA for the CDR3 is TGTGCCAGTAGTATCGGGCCTCTACGGGGTCCTAGGGCGGGCTATAGCAATCAGCCCCAGCATTTT.

This clone was detected a few times. V usage is TRBV9 and J usage is TRBJ1-3, with TRBD1 matching over 7 bases. This CDR3 has 14 residues. J was trimmed by 5 bases and V by 2 bases; bases with no gene match: 4. The germline V gene encodes CDR1 SGDLS and CDR2 YYNGEE. CDR3 sequence (DNA): TGTGCCAGCAGCGTTCAACAGGGGCGAAACACCATATATTTT. It encodes CASSVQQGRNTIYF. Combining the CDR3 with reference TRBV9 and TRBJ1-3 gives the whole variable domain DSGVTQTPKHLITATGQRVTLRCSPRSGDLSVYWYQQSLDQGLQFLIQYYNGEERAKGNILERFSAQQFPDLHSELNLSSLELGDSALYFCASSVQQGRNTIYFGEGSWLTVV.

The chain employs TRBV27 and TRBJ2-5, with 8 bases matching TRBD2. CDR3 size: 14 residues. Germline V gives CDR1 MNHEY, CDR2 SMNVEV (reference sequence). Trimming cost V 3 bases and J 6 bases; bases outside gene matches: 6. CDR3 coding DNA: TGTGCCAGCAGTTTGCGGGGGGCCGCCCAGACCCAGTACTTC. Protein: CASSLRGAAQTQYF.

CDR3 nucleotides: TGCAGCGTTCAAACTACAGGAAATCAGCCCCAGCATTTT. Amino acid sequence: CSVQTTGNQPQHF. The J gene is TRBJ1-5, the V gene TRBV29-1; maybe TRBD1 (5 bases). Per germline, CDR1 SQVTM and CDR2 ANQGSEA. The ends were cut back, 5 bases at V and 4 bases at J, with 12 bases in the middle. The CDR3 is 13 amino acids. Full variable domain (rest looked up from reference TRBV29-1 and TRBJ1-5): SAVISQKPSRDICQRGTSLTIQCQVDSQVTMMFWYRQQPGQSLTLIATANQGSEATYESGFVIDKFPISRPNLTFSTLTVSNMSPEDSSIYLCSVQTTGNQPQHFGDGTRLSIL.

This clone was counted a few times. The chain recombines TRBV19 with TRBJ2-3; the D gene is possibly TRBD1 (6 bases). Germline V gene lookup returns CDR1 LNHDA and CDR2 SQIVND (reference sequence). The CDR3 has 14 amino acids. Trimming shortened V by 3 bases and J by 3 bases, and 10 bases separated the two germline ends. The CDR3 sequence: CASSMWGTTDTQYF. In nucleotides, the CDR3 is TGTGCCAGTAGTATGTGGGGGACAACAGATACGCAGTATTTT.

The gene calls are TRBV5-4 and TRBJ2-3; D unresolved. The V gene lost 2 bases and the J gene lost 0 bases, with 19 bases spanning the gap. There are 18 residues in the CDR3. Germline CDR1 reads SGHNT; CDR2 reads YYREEE (reference sequence). CDR3 in DNA: TGTGCCAGCAGCTTACGATCACATTGGGGTCCTAGCACAGATACGCAGTATTTT. It codes for CASSLRSHWGPSTDTQYF.

V gene TRBV11-2 combines with J gene TRBJ1-1; weak D call: TRBD1 (5 bases). Germline-derived CDR1 and CDR2 are SGHAT and FQNNGV. V dropped 1 base and J dropped 8 bases, with 11 bases sitting between them. CDR3 size: 13 residues. Written as DNA, the CDR3 is TGTGCCAGCAGCTTAGTGCCTGGGGGGGAAGCTTTCTTT. Translated, it gives CASSLVPGGEAFF.

V is TRBV4-2 and J is TRBJ1-2; possibly TRBD1 for D (5 bases). V was trimmed by 6 bases and J by 6 bases, leaving 8 bases between them. Per the germline V gene, CDR1 is LGHNA and CDR2 is YNFKEQ. The CDR3 is 11 amino acids. The CDR3 DNA is TGTGCCAGCAGAGTGGGGGATGGCTACACCTTC. Translated: CASRVGDGYTF.

This clone turned up a few times. The CDR3 bases are TGTGCCAGCAGCTTAACCCAGTCGTCTAGCGGGTCCTACGAGCAGTACTTC. Protein: CASSLTQSSSGSYEQYF. V usage is TRBV7-2 and J usage is TRBJ2-7, with TRBD2 matching 8 bases. The CDR3 is 17 residues long. V dropped 2 bases and J dropped 1; count of bases not matched to a gene: 10. Germline lookup yields CDR1 SGHTA and CDR2 FQGNSA.

The V gene is TRBV7-9, the J gene TRBJ2-7; the D gene could be TRBD1 or TRBD2 (5 bases each). V lost 1 base to trimming and J lost 3 bases, with 13 bases between them. The CDR3 sequence is 15 residues long. Germline V lookup: CDR1 SEHNR, CDR2 FQNEAQ (reference sequence). The CDR3 reads CASSLGTGGFYEQYF. The DNA of the CDR3 is TGTGCCAGCAGCTTAGGTACAGGAGGCTTCTACGAGCAGTACTTC.

This sequence joins TRBV21-1 and TRBJ2-7; TRBD1, the table's D call, was not compared with the DNA. TRBV21-1 has pseudogene status. CDR3 length: 16 residues. The CDR3 nucleotides are TGTGCCAGCAGCAACAAGGGGCTAGTTCTCTCCTACGAGCAGTACTTC. As protein: CASSNKGLVLSYEQYF.

The chain recombines TRBV6-1 with TRBJ2-2; perhaps TRBD1 as D (6 bases). The V and J ends lost 6 bases and 7 bases respectively, with 12 bases between them. The CDR3 is made up of 13 amino acids. The germline V gene has CDR1 MNHNS and CDR2 SASEGT. The CDR3 loop reads CASSTGPFGELFF. The CDR3, as DNA: TGTGCCAGCAGCACAGGGCCTTTCGGGGAGCTGTTTTTT.

The V and J genes are TRBV6-1 and TRBJ1-2; D unresolved. Germline V gene lookup returns CDR1 MNHNS and CDR2 SASEGT. The CDR3 covers 14 residues. V dropped 6 bases and J dropped 4 bases, with 15 bases sitting between them. The CDR3 bases are TGTGCCAGCAGAACAGCGCCCCTCAGCTATGGCTACACCTTC. Protein: CASRTAPLSYGYTF.

The V gene is TRBV4-2, the J gene TRBJ2-5; the D gene is possibly TRBD2 (6 bases). The CDR3 length is 15 residues. Trimming cost V 6 bases and J 5 bases, with 19 bases left between them. CDR1 is LGHNA and CDR2 is YNFKEQ in the germline V gene. DNA for the CDR3: TGTGCCAGCAGTTCCTCTGGAGGGGTTGAGGAGACCCAGTACTTC. Translated: CASSSSGGVEETQYF.

This clone is categorized as medium-sized. The V and J genes are TRBV7-2 and TRBJ1-4; D ambiguous. V was clipped by 6 bases and J by 0 bases, with 8 bases between them. This CDR3 region has 14 residues. Germline V gene sequence: CDR1 SGHTA, CDR2 FQGNSA. In DNA, the CDR3 is TGTGCCAGCAGGTCGGGCTCAACTAATGAAAAACTGTTTTTT. Translation gives CASRSGSTNEKLFF.

The chain links TRBV7-8 to TRBJ1-2; D perhaps matches TRBD1 (6 bases). Germline CDR1 reads SGHVS; CDR2 reads FQNEAQ. The CDR3 has 14 amino acids. V was cut by 1 base and J by 5 bases, with 11 bases left in between. Here the CDR3 reads CASSLVPGQYGYTF. CDR3 bases: TGTGCCAGCAGCTTAGTGCCCGGACAGTATGGCTACACCTTC.

The chain recombines TRBV5-4 with TRBJ1-1, with D possibly matching TRBD1 (6 bases). Trimming cost V 7 bases and J 7 bases, with 17 bases left between them. Looked up from germline, CDR1 is SGHNT and CDR2 is YYREEE (reference sequence). The CDR3 totals 13 residues. The CDR3 is CASGPQGAGEAFF. As DNA, the CDR3 is TGTGCCAGCGGACCACAGGGTGCGGGTGAAGCTTTCTTT.

By share, this clone ranks as large. V usage is TRBV5-1 and J usage is TRBJ2-7; no definite D call. Germline CDR1 and CDR2: SGHRS and YFSETQ. This CDR3 contains 13 residues. Trimming removed 6 bases from V and 3 bases from J, with 13 bases in between. This chain's CDR3 is CASIGPSNYEQYF. CDR3 DNA: TGCGCCAGCATTGGTCCATCAAACTACGAGCAGTACTTC.

This chain links TRBV5-1 with TRBJ2-5; D might be TRBD1 (5 bases). The CDR3 has 15 amino acids. Trimming pared 4 bases from V and 5 bases from J, leaving 18 bases between. In germline, CDR1 is SGHRS, CDR2 YFSETQ. CDR3 sequence reads: CASSQGTLEGETQYF. In DNA form, the CDR3 reads TGCGCCAGCAGCCAGGGCACTTTAGAAGGGGAGACCCAGTACTTC.

This clone qualifies as medium-sized. This chain uses TRBV7-2 with TRBJ2-3; TRBD2 aligns across 14 bases. Germline CDR1 SGHTA, CDR2 FQGNSA. With 5 bases clipped from V and 7 bases from J, the junction kept 5 bases outside the gene matches. This CDR3 contains 15 residues. CDR3 in amino acids: CASSPGLAGGNTQYF. The CDR3 nucleotides are TGTGCCAGCAGCCCCGGACTAGCGGGGGGAAATACGCAGTATTTT.

The V gene is TRBV12-5, the J gene TRBJ2-7; 8 bases map to TRBD2. This CDR3 has 16 residues. Trimming at V came to 4 bases and at J to 3 bases, leaving 11 bases not matched to a gene. Germline V lookup: CDR1 LGHNT, CDR2 FRNRAP. Here the CDR3 DNA reads TGTGCTAGTGGTTCCGGGGCCCTAGCGGGCCTCTACGAGCAGTACTTC. Protein: CASGSGALAGLYEQYF.

This clone has just a few counts. V gene TRBV4-1 combines with J gene TRBJ1-4; D is uncertain. There are 16 residues in the CDR3. V lost 0 bases to trimming and J lost 5 bases, with 13 bases between them. In germline, CDR1 is MGHRA, CDR2 YSYEKL. CDR3 protein: CASSQDGWTMNEKLFF. As DNA, the CDR3 is TGCGCCAGCAGCCAAGACGGATGGACGATGAATGAAAAACTGTTTTTT.

The CDR3 is CASSDEVAAREAFF. The CDR3 DNA reads as TGTGCCAGCAGTGACGAGGTCGCGGCTCGCGAAGCTTTCTTT. The chain carries TRBV25-1 and TRBJ1-1; D is ambiguous. The V end lost 3 bases, the J end lost 8 bases, and 16 bases lay between the germline ends. Germline loops: CDR1 MGHDK, CDR2 SYGVNS. The CDR3 loop spans 14 amino acids.

This rearrangement joins TRBV4-1 to TRBJ2-5; D gene ambiguous. The DNA matches TRBJ2-7 better at its end, which makes the J call doubtful. Germline V lookup: CDR1 MGHRA, CDR2 YSYEKL. CDR3 length: 17 residues. The CDR3 spells CASSQDRLEMRPYEQYF. The CDR3 nucleotides are TGCGCCAGCAGCCAAGATCGGCTTGAGATGCGCCCCTACGAGCAGTACTTC.

In its sample, this clone was seen a few times. The chain has TRBV11-3 and TRBJ2-2; 7 nucleotides match TRBD2. The CDR3 has 14 residues. Germline V gene sequence: CDR1 SGHNT, CDR2 YENEEA. V lost 3 bases, J lost 3 bases, and 1 base stayed unmatched. Written as DNA, the CDR3 is TGTGCCAGCAGCTTTAGCGGGTACACCGGGGAGCTGTTTTTT. Translation: CASSFSGYTGELFF.

The chain combines TRBV27 with TRBJ2-2; 8 bases map to TRBD2. This CDR3 is built from 16 residues. Germline CDR1 reads MNHEY; CDR2 reads SMNVEV (reference sequence). After removal of 4 bases from V and 3 bases from J, the junction contained 7 bases not matched to a gene. CDR3 nucleotides: TGTGCCAGCAGTTCTATAGCGGGGACCCACACCGGGGAGCTGTTTTTT. Translated: CASSSIAGTHTGELFF.

The chain uses TRBV28 and TRBJ2-5; unclear D gene. The V gene lost 5 bases and the J gene lost 1 base, with 11 bases spanning the gap. The CDR3 loop spans 14 amino acids. The germline gives CDR1 MDHEN, CDR2 SYDVKM. CDR3 region: CASSPSETQETQYF. The CDR3 DNA follows: TGTGCCAGCAGTCCCTCGGAGACCCAAGAGACCCAGTACTTC.